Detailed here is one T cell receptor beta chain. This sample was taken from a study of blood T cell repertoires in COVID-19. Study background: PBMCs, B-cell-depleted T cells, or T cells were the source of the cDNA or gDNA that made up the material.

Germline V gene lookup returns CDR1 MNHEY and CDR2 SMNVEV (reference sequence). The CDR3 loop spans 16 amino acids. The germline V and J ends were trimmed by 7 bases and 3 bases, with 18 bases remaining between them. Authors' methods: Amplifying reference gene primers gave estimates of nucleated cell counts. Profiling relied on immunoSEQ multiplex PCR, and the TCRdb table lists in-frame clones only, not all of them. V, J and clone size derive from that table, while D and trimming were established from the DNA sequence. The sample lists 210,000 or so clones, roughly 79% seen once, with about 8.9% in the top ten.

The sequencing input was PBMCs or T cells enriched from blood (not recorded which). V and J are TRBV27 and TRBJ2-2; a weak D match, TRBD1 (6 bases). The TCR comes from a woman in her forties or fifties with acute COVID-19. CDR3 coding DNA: TGTGCCAGCAAAACTCAGGACAGACGCTACACCGGGGAGCTGTTTTTT. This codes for CASKTQDRRYTGELFF.